The entry below describes one TCR beta chain. Antigen: not known. The data derive from a study of T cell repertoires in cytomegalovirus infection. Turning to the study itself: In public TCR beta signatures, there were indications of both CMV infection and matching HLA type. Broader study findings: Of the TCR beta families, the public ones yielded a cumulative frequency that identified carriers of CMV plus the relevant HLA. Dominating the ex vivo response were HLA-C-restricted CMV-specific TCR beta clonotypes.

Germline lookup yields CDR1 SNHLY and CDR2 FYNNEI. V lost 1 base to trimming and J lost 7 bases; unmatched junction nucleotides: 3. CDR3 length: 14 residues. Each CDR3 protein gets one entry after TCRdb re-called the reads with MiXCR. The sample lists almost 90,000 distinct CDR3 sequences, about 31% occurring once. The sample consisted of CD8+ T cells from cultured PBMCs, taken from culture after CMV antigen stimulation. The V call is TRBV2, the J call TRBJ2-1, with 8 positions matching TRBD2. This receptor was identified in a human donor in good health (CMV status not recorded). Some clones in this sample may be carry-over from other donors' samples. In DNA, the CDR3 is TGTGCCAGCAGTGAAGGGGTAGCGGGGAATGAGCAGTTCTTC. Its protein product is CASSEGVAGNEQFF.